Listed below are T cell receptor beta chains from one sample, sequenced in a study of blood T cell repertoires in COVID-19. Clones were read by immunoSEQ multiplex PCR, and TCRdb kept only the in-frame ones, dropping some. The sample records 95,000 to 100,000 clones, approximately 80% being singletons. The sequenced sample consisted of peripheral blood. The source of these receptors is a human donor in a cohort sampled during active COVID-19. The CDR3 runs from the conserved cysteine through the conserved F or W. D genes are given only for firm matches. Clone size is given for some rows only: seen once, a few or many times, or a class if the clone is expanded.

J	V	D	size	CDR3	DNA
TRBJ2-7	TRBV5-1	NA	NA	CASSLVPGSYEQYF	TGCGCCAGCAGCTTGGTGCCCGGGAGCTACGAGCAGTACTTC
TRBJ2-1	TRBV7-2	NA	NA	CASSYGDRRYNEQFF	TGTGCCAGCAGCTACGGAGACAGGCGCTACAATGAGCAGTTCTTC
TRBJ2-1	TRBV6-2/TRBV6-3	TRBD2	once	CASTPARRGDSYNEQFF	TGTGCCAGCACCCCTGCGAGACGGGGGGACTCCTACAATGAGCAGTTCTTC
TRBJ2-5	TRBV9	NA	NA	CASSASQEPQETQYF	TGTGCCAGCAGCGCTTCACAGGAACCCCAAGAGACCCAGTACTTC
TRBJ1-3	TRBV10-2	NA	NA	CASSESQGGNTIYF	TGCGCCAGCAGTGAGTCCCAGGGTGGAAACACCATATATTTT
TRBJ1-2	TRBV6-6	NA	NA	CASSYSRLDGYTF	TGTGCCAGCAGTTACTCCCGACTTGATGGCTACACCTTC
TRBJ2-6	TRBV14	NA	NA	CASSHRWQGGLAGANVLTF	TGTGCCAGCAGCCATCGTTGGCAGGGGGGTCTCGCTGGGGCCAACGTCCTGACTTTC
TRBJ1-2	TRBV7-8	NA	NA	CASSSGRYGYTF	TGTGCCAGCAGCTCGGGAAGATATGGCTACACCTTC
TRBJ2-2	TRBV7-9	TRBD2	NA	CASSPAGLAGHGELFF	TGTGCCAGCAGCCCCGCGGGACTAGCGGGACACGGGGAGCTGTTTTTT
TRBJ2-1	TRBV19	TRBD2	NA	CASSIGGGLNEQFF	TGTGCCAGTAGTATAGGCGGGGGGCTGAATGAGCAGTTCTTC
TRBJ2-2	TRBV29-1	NA	NA	CSARGPSNTGELFF	TGCAGTGCCAGAGGGCCTAGTAACACCGGGGAGCTGTTTTTT
TRBJ2-7	TRBV29-1	TRBD1	few	CSVLDRDSYEQYF	TGCAGCGTCCTAGACAGGGACTCCTACGAGCAGTACTTC
TRBJ2-5	TRBV2	NA	NA	CASKFPGKQETQYF	TGTGCCAGCAAGTTCCCGGGAAAACAAGAGACCCAGTACTTC
TRBJ2-3	TRBV12-5	TRBD1	NA	CASGLQGISADTQYF	TGTGCTAGTGGGCTACAGGGGATCTCGGCAGATACGCAGTATTTT
TRBJ2-2	TRBV6-5	TRBD1	NA	CASRRGQTNTGELFF	TGTGCCAGCAGAAGGGGGCAGACGAACACCGGGGAGCTGTTTTTT
TRBJ2-7	TRBV6-6	NA	NA	CASNNIPSYEQYF	TGTGCCAGCAACAACATCCCCTCCTACGAGCAGTACTTC
TRBJ1-6	TRBV5-4	TRBD1	few	CASSLGKRTGGPSPLHF	TGTGCCAGCAGCTTGGGGAAGCGGACAGGGGGCCCCTCACCCCTCCACTTT
TRBJ2-2	TRBV7-2	TRBD1	NA	CASREQGTQSNTGELFF	TGTGCCAGCAGGGAACAGGGGACCCAATCGAACACCGGGGAGCTGTTTTTT
TRBJ2-6	TRBV7-9	TRBD1	once	CASSLDRGLHVLTF	TGTGCCAGCAGCTTAGACAGGGGGCTCCACGTCCTGACTTTC
TRBJ2-1	TRBV18	NA	NA	CASSPPQGGSYNEQFF	TGTGCCAGCTCACCGCCGCAGGGGGGATCCTACAATGAGCAGTTCTTC
TRBJ2-5	TRBV7-9	NA	NA	CASSHPVYARQGGETQYF	TGTGCCAGCAGCCATCCAGTTTATGCAAGACAGGGAGGAGAGACCCAGTACTTC
TRBJ1-2	TRBV19	NA	NA	CASSIGDIYTF	TGTGCCAGTAGTATCGGGGACATCTACACCTTC
TRBJ2-5	TRBV19	TRBD1	NA	CASGRAGGPETQYF	TGTGCCAGTGGAAGGGCAGGGGGTCCGGAGACCCAGTACTTC
TRBJ2-1	TRBV6-1	TRBD1	NA	CASSEYGQGAGNEQFF	TGTGCCAGCAGTGAATACGGACAGGGGGCAGGGAATGAGCAGTTCTTC
TRBJ1-2	TRBV5-1	NA	NA	CASSLDRVGGYTF	TGCGCCAGCAGCTTGGACAGGGTCGGTGGCTACACCTTC
TRBJ2-6	TRBV5-5	NA	NA	CASSQQHSGANVLTF	TGTGCCAGCAGCCAACAGCACTCTGGGGCCAACGTCCTGACTTTC
TRBJ2-3	TRBV12-3/TRBV12-4	NA	NA	CASSFWLTDTQYF	TGTGCCAGCAGTTTTTGGCTCACAGATACGCAGTATTTT
TRBJ2-3	TRBV5-8	NA	NA	CASSLVRGRADTQYF	TGTGCCAGCAGCTTGGTCAGGGGAAGGGCAGATACGCAGTATTTT
TRBJ2-7	TRBV10-1	TRBD1	NA	CASSEYGTGAYEQYF	TGCGCCAGCAGTGAATATGGGACAGGAGCCTACGAGCAGTACTTC
TRBJ1-1	TRBV10-1	TRBD1	NA	CATSGIVQGAKTEAFF	TGCGCCACCTCGGGGATCGTACAGGGGGCGAAGACTGAAGCTTTCTTT
TRBJ1-4	TRBV5-4	TRBD1	NA	CASSLQGAEEKLFF	TGTGCCAGCAGCTTACAGGGGGCCGAGGAAAAACTGTTTTTT
TRBJ1-2	TRBV18	NA	few	CASSPPSENYGYTF	TGTGCCAGCTCACCACCGTCGGAGAACTATGGCTACACCTTC
TRBJ2-1	TRBV20-1	TRBD1	NA	CSASRSTGGSYNEQFF	TGCAGTGCTAGTAGGTCGACAGGGGGCTCCTACAATGAGCAGTTCTTC
TRBJ2-3	TRBV2	TRBD1	few	CASSAGGQGTDTQYF	TGTGCCAGCAGTGCTGGGGGACAGGGAACAGATACGCAGTATTTT
TRBJ2-6	TRBV9	NA	NA	CASSLHRASGANVLTF	TGTGCCAGCAGCTTACACAGGGCATCTGGGGCCAACGTCCTGACTTTC
TRBJ1-1	TRBV19	NA	NA	CASNILWSRGGNTEAFF	TGTGCCAGCAACATCCTTTGGTCCAGGGGCGGAAACACTGAAGCTTTCTTT
TRBJ1-5	TRBV10-2	NA	once	CASNTGFSDQPQHF	TGCGCCAGCAATACAGGGTTTTCGGATCAGCCCCAGCATTTT
TRBJ1-2	TRBV28	TRBD1	NA	CASRGGQGNTYGYTF	TGTGCCAGCAGAGGTGGACAGGGGAATACTTATGGCTACACCTTC
TRBJ1-2	TRBV27	TRBD1	NA	CASSLSTGGYGYTF	TGTGCCAGCAGTCTGTCGACAGGGGGTTATGGCTACACCTTC
TRBJ2-7	TRBV24-1	TRBD2	NA	CATSAGTSGTYEQYF	TGTGCCACCAGTGCCGGAACTAGCGGGACCTACGAGCAGTACTTC
TRBJ1-2	TRBV28	NA	NA	CASSTQGGSGGYTF	TGTGCCAGCAGTACACAGGGCGGTTCGGGTGGCTACACCTTC
TRBJ2-5	TRBV18	NA	NA	CASSPRQGGQETQYF	TGTGCCAGCTCACCCCGTCAGGGGGGACAAGAGACCCAGTACTTC
TRBJ1-1	TRBV6-5	TRBD1	NA	CASSSQGLNTEAFF	TGTGCCAGCAGTTCACAGGGGTTAAACACTGAAGCTTTCTTT
TRBJ2-3	TRBV6-5	NA	NA	CASLGVGTDTQYF	TGTGCCAGCCTCGGGGTCGGCACAGATACGCAGTATTTT
TRBJ2-7	TRBV5-1	TRBD2	NA	CASSPEVAGGSYEQYF	TGCGCCAGCAGCCCGGAGGTAGCGGGAGGTTCCTACGAGCAGTACTTC
TRBJ1-1	TRBV27	NA	once	CASSFVPRANTEAFF	TGTGCCAGCAGTTTTGTCCCCCGAGCCAACACTGAAGCTTTCTTT
TRBJ2-1	TRBV11-3	NA	NA	CASSLARGSYNEQFF	TGTGCCAGCAGCTTAGCACGGGGCTCCTACAATGAGCAGTTCTTC
TRBJ1-2	TRBV19	TRBD1	NA	CASSIGRDRLTYGYTF	TGTGCCAGTAGTATCGGAAGGGACAGGCTGACCTATGGCTACACCTTC
TRBJ1-6	TRBV6-5	TRBD1	NA	CASSPTDRGNSPLHF	TGTGCCAGCAGTCCAACCGACAGGGGGAATTCACCCCTCCACTTT
TRBJ2-2	TRBV2	TRBD1	NA	CASSAGTGNTGELFF	TGTGCCAGCAGTGCCGGGACAGGGAACACCGGGGAGCTGTTTTTT
TRBJ1-2	TRBV28	NA	NA	CASSLKVSGRYGYTF	TGTGCCAGCAGTTTAAAGGTTTCCGGGAGGTATGGCTACACCTTC